Listed below are T cell receptor beta chains from one sample, sequenced in a study of patients and donors after allogeneic stem cell transplantation. MiXCR, run by TCRdb on the RT-PCR reads, gives a single entry per CDR3 protein. The sample lists over 200,000 distinct CDR3 sequences; around 40% were seen once. Sequencing input: blood, either unsorted or a sorted T cell fraction (not recorded which). The receptors stem from a human donor who was either an allogeneic HSCT recipient or a stem cell or donor lymphocyte infusion donor (not recorded which). It is not recorded whose cells these are; they may come from a transplant donor. Both conserved end residues are part of each CDR3. Each record gives: V gene, clone size, CDR3 protein. Size tells how often a clone was seen (once, few, many) or the class of an expanded clone, and some rows leave it out.

TRBV12-3/TRBV12-4,.,CASSLERPRGGETQYF
TRBV27,few,CASSSGSTTEAFF
TRBV7-9,.,CASSFVHTEAFF
TRBV5-1,.,CASSLVETRNGEKLFF
TRBV10-3,.,CAIGGDRGWTGELFF
TRBV4-1,few,CASSQAERVVNEKLFF
TRBV11-2,once,CASSLVSAAETQYF
TRBV4-3,.,CASSQSLRTGLMFF
TRBV9,.,CASSVDRLGSPLHF
TRBV15,.,CATSSRGDTEAFF
TRBV7-9,few,CASSAITGLGGSPLHF
TRBV11-2,many,CASSFGLQETQYF
TRBV4-2,.,CASSHMLAGGTDTQYF
TRBV7-6,.,CASSLGDVGYEQYF
TRBV28,.,CASSLQVRAGANVLTF
TRBV5-1,.,CASSLSAGGASDTQYF
TRBV12-3/TRBV12-4,.,CASSMVNTEAFF
TRBV5-5,.,CASSFPRTGALTEAFF
TRBV10-3,.,CAISESDSQPYGYTF
TRBV6-5,.,CASSHYRAGGETQYF
TRBV15,few,CATSRDVYRGLIYGYTF
TRBV7-8,few,CASSLPLAGLINTGELFF
TRBV4-1,few,CASSQMVQGNTEAFF
TRBV9,few,CASSPALAGVHNGELFF
TRBV5-6,few,CASSLAQGSYNSPLHF
TRBV27,.,CASRRLSGNEKLFF
TRBV6-6,.,CASTEKGGLSSYEQYF
TRBV4-2,.,CASSQDWASYNSPLHF
TRBV20-1,few,CSARDRLTGGTFNSPLHF
TRBV28,.,CASSLMGTEAFF
TRBV7-9,few,CASSADRGGYGWSNEQFF
TRBV10-3,.,CAIRRTGDPTEAFF
TRBV27,few,CASRQGTGGGADTQYF
TRBV24-1,many,CATRDRNYGYTF
TRBV20-1,.,CSASASNQPQHF
TRBV20-1,few,CSAREQGGNEKLFF
TRBV7-9,.,CASSLAEGQGKGSYNEQFF
TRBV6-5,few,CASAATGPNQPQHF
TRBV7-2,.,CASSFLQGRGNTIYF
TRBV12-3/TRBV12-4,.,CASSLTQGADNYGYTF
TRBV28,.,CASGVQPQHF
TRBV27,few,CASSLTGPVPGELFF
TRBV4-1,few,CASSPRQATRSYTF
TRBV12-3/TRBV12-4,.,CASSSRGNEQFF
TRBV6-5,.,CASSRQGFGGELFF
TRBV19,.,CASSDGEGPYGYTF